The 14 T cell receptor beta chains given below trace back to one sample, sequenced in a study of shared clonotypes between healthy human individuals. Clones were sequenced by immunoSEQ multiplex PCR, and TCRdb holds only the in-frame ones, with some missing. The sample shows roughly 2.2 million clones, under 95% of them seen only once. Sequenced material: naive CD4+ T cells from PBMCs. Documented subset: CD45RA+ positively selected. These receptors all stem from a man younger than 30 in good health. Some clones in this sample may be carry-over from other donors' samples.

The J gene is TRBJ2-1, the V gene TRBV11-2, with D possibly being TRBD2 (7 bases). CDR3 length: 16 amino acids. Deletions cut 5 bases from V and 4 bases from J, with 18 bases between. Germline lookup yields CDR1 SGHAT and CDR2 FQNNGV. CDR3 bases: TGTGCCAGCAGCCAGGCAAGGGGAGGGGGTTACAATGAGCAGTTCTTC. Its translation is CASSQARGGGYNEQFF.

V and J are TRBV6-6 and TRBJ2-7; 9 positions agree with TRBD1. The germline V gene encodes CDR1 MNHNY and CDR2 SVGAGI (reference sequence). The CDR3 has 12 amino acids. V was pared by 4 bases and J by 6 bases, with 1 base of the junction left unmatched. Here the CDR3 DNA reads TGTGCCAGCAGTTCACAGGGGGCCGAGCAGTACTTC. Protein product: CASSSQGAEQYF.

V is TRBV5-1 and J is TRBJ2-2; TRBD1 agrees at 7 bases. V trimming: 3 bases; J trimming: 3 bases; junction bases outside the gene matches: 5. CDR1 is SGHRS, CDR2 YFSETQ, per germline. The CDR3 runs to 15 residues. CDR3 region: CASSWQGGHTGELFF. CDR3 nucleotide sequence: TGCGCCAGCAGCTGGCAAGGGGGCCACACCGGGGAGCTGTTTTTT. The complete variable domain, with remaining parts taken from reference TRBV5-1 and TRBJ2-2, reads KAGVTQTPRYLIKTRGQQVTLSCSPISGHRSVSWYQQTPGQGLQFLFEYFSETQRNKGNFPGRFSGRQFSNSRSEMNVSTLELGDSALYLCASSWQGGHTGELFFGEGSRLTVL.

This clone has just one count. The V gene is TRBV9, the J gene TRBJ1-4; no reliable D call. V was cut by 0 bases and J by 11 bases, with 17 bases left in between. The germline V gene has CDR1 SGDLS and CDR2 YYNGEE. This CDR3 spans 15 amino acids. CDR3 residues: CASSVEPGYSPKLFF. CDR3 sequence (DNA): TGTGCCAGCAGCGTAGAACCCGGGTACTCTCCTAAACTGTTTTTT.

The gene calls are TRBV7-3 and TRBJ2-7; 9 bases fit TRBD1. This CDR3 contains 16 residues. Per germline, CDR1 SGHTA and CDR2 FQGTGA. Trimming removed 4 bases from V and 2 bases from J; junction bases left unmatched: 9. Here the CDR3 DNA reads TGTGCCAGCAGCTCTGTCGGGACAGGGACGACCTACGAGCAGTACTTC. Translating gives CASSSVGTGTTYEQYF.

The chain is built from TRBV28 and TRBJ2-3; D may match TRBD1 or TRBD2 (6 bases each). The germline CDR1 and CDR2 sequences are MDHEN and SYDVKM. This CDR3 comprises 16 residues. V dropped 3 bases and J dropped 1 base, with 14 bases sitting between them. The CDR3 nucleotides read TGTGCCAGCAGTTTCTTACCGGGGGCAGGCACAGATACGCAGTATTTT. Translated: CASSFLPGAGTDTQYF.

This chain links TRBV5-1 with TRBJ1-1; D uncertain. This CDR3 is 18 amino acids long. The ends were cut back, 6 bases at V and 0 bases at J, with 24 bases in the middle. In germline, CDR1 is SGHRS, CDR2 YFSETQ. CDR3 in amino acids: CASKGIRRHDILNTEAFF. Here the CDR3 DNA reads TGCGCCAGCAAGGGTATTCGGCGACACGATATTTTGAACACTGAAGCTTTCTTT.

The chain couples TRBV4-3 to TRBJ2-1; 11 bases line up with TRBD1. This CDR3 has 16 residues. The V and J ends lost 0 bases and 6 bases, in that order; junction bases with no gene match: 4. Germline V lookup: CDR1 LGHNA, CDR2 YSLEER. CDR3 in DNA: TGCGCCAGCAGCCAAGACGTCGGGACAGGGGGCAATGAGCAGTTCTTC. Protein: CASSQDVGTGGNEQFF.

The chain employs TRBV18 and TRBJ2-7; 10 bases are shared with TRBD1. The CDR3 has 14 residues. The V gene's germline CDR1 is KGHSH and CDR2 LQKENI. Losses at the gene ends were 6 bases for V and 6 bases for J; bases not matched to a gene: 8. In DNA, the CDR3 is TGTGCCAGCTCGCCCGGGACAGGGGTGGGCGAGCAGTACTTC. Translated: CASSPGTGVGEQYF. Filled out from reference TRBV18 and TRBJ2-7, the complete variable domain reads NAGVMQNPRHLVRRRGQEARLRCSPMKGHSHVYWYRQLPEEGLKFMVYLQKENIIDESGMPKERFSAEFPKEGPSILRIQQVVRGDSAAYFCASSPGTGVGEQYFGPGTRLTVT.

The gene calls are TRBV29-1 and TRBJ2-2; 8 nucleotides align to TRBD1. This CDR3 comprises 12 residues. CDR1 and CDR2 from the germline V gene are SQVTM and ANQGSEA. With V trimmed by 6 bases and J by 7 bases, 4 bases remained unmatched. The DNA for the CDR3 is TGCAGCGTCGGGACAGGCTTCGGGGAGCTGTTTTTT. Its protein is CSVGTGFGELFF.

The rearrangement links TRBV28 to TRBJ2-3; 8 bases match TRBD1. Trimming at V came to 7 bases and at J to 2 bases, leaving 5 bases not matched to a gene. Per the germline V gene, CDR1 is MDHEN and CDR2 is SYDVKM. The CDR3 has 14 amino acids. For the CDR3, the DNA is TGTGCCAGCACCAGGACAGGGTACACAGATACGCAGTATTTT. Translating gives CASTRTGYTDTQYF.

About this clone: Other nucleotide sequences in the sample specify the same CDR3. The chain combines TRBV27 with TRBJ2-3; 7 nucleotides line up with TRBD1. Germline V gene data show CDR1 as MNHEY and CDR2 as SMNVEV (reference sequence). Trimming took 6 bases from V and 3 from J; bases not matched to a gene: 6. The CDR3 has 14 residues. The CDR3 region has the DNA TGTGCCAGCAGCCCCCGACAGGGAACAGATACGCAGTATTTT. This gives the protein CASSPRQGTDTQYF.

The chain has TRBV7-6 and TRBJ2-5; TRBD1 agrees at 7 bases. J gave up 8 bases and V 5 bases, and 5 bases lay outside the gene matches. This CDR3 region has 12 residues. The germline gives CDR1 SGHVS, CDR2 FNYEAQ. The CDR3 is CASSTDRITQYF. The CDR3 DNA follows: TGTGCCAGCAGCACGGACAGGATCACCCAGTACTTC.

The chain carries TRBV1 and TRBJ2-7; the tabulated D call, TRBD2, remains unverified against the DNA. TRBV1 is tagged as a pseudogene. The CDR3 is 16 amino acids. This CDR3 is CTSSQEKGLSSYEQYF. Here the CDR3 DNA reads TGCACCAGCAGCCAAGAGAAGGGACTCAGTTCCTACGAGCAGTACTTC.